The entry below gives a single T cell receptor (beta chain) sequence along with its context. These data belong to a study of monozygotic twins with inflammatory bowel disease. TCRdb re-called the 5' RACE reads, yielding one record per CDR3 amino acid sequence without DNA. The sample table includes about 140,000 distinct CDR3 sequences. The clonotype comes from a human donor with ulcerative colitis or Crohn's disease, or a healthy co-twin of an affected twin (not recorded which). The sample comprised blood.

The CDR3 sequence is CASSLVDRVNTGELFF. The chain has TRBV5-1 and TRBJ2-2; the D call from TCRdb, TRBD1, cannot be confirmed without DNA. The CDR3 is 16 amino acids. CDR1 and CDR2 (germline): SGHRS, YFSETQ.